The present T cell receptor (beta chain) was sequenced within a study of T cell changes during pregnancy in multiple sclerosis. Sequenced by immunoSEQ multiplex PCR; TCRdb stores in-frame clones only, minus some. In the table there are approximately 40,000 clones, 92% of which are singletons. Germline V gene sequence: CDR1 SGHNT, CDR2 YENEEA. V shed 5 bases and J 7 bases; nucleotides not matched to a gene: 19. The CDR3 sequence is 17 residues long. This TCR derives from a female donor in good health, enrolled as a control in a pregnancy study. The sequenced sample was CD4+ T cells from peripheral blood mononuclear cells, obtained after pregnancy. The V call is TRBV11-3, the J call TRBJ2-7; 8 bases map to TRBD1. The CDR3 loop is CASSPIPNNRGRMEQYF. Here the CDR3 DNA reads TGTGCCAGCAGCCCGATACCTAATAACAGGGGGAGAATGGAGCAGTACTTC.